The rows below give T cell receptor beta chains drawn from one sample of a study of shared clonotypes between healthy human individuals. TCRdb keeps only in-frame clones here, not all; method: immunoSEQ multiplex PCR. In the table there are some 2,500,000 clones, about nine tenths of which are singletons. Input material: naive CD4+ T cells from PBMCs. These receptor sequences come from a man aged 18 to 35 in good health. Some clones in this sample may be carry-over from other donors' samples. Both conserved end residues are part of each CDR3. A D gene is named only where the DNA matches it firmly. Not all rows give a size; the values are once, few, many and, for expanded clones, a class.

>TRBD1|TRBJ1-5|NA|TRBV10-3|14
TGTGCCATCAGCCGGGACAGGGAAACTCAGCCCCAGCATTTT
CAISRDRETQPQHF
>TRBD2|TRBJ2-5|NA|TRBV19|16
TGTGCCAGTAGTATAATCTGGGGGGGAGGCGAAGAGACCCAGTACTTC
CASSIIWGGGEETQYF
>NA|TRBJ2-2|once|TRBV5-1|16
TGCGCCAGCAGCTGGGGGGTGACAGGGATCACCGGGGAGCTGTTTTTT
CASSWGVTGITGELFF
>TRBD2|TRBJ2-1|NA|TRBV5-1|16
TGCGCCAGCAGCGCGGGAGCGGCTAGCGCGGGCAATGAGCAGTTCTTC
CASSAGAASAGNEQFF
>TRBD2|TRBJ2-2|once|TRBV27|15
TGTGCCAGTAGAAGGACTAGTGGTACGTGGGGGGAGCTGTTTTTT
CASRRTSGTWGELFF
>NA|TRBJ1-2|NA|TRBV5-1|15
TGCGCCAGCAGCCCGGTGGGTTCAGCTAACTATGGCTACACCTTC
CASSPVGSANYGYTF
>NA|TRBJ1-1|NA|TRBV28|16
TGTGCCAGCAGCTCCCCTGGGGGATACCGTGGGAGTGAAGCTTTCTTT
CASSSPGGYRGSEAFF
>NA|TRBJ2-3|NA|TRBV30|13
TGTGCCTGGAGTCACAATAAAATGGGTCCGCAGTATTTT
CAWSHNKMGPQYF
>TRBD1|TRBJ2-7|NA|TRBV14|15
TGTGCCAGCAGCCCATTGGGACAGGGCTCCTACGAGCAGTACTTC
CASSPLGQGSYEQYF
>TRBD2|TRBJ2-7|once|TRBV9|15
TGTGCCAGCAGCGCCCGCTCTAGCGGCTCCTACGAGCAGTACTTC
CASSARSSGSYEQYF
>TRBD2|TRBJ2-1|NA|TRBV9|15
TGTGCCAGCAGCGTAGGCGGGGGGCAGGAAAATGAGCAGTTCTTC
CASSVGGGQENEQFF
>NA|TRBJ1-4|NA|TRBV19|13
TGTGCCAGTAGTATCGTGGCAGTCCAGAAACTGTTTTTT
CASSIVAVQKLFF